The 18 T cell receptor beta chains presented below share a single source sample, sequenced in a study of OX40 agonist ivuxolimab in advanced cancers. The assay was immunoSEQ multiplex PCR, and TCRdb's table has in-frame clones only and misses some. The sample contains approximately 75,000 clones, around four fifths of which appear only once. The sample here was CD4+ or CD8+ T cells sorted from blood, taken in a trial of the OX40 agonist ivuxolimab. Source of these receptors: an adult with an advanced solid tumor such as melanoma, head and neck, liver or kidney cancer.

The chain carries TRBV18 and TRBJ2-7, with a weak D call TRBD2 (5 bases). The CDR3 runs 16 residues. With 3 bases removed from V and 6 bases from J, the gap between germline ends came to 21 bases. Germline-derived CDR1 and CDR2 are KGHSH and LQKENI. The CDR3 coding sequence is TGTGCCAGCTCACCGAGGACTCAAGTCATCGGGTTCGAGCAGTACTTC. This codes for CASSPRTQVIGFEQYF.

This clone appeared a few times. This chain links TRBV10-1 with TRBJ2-2; D not certain. The CDR3 extends over 13 amino acids. V was pared by 5 bases and J by 7 bases, with 11 bases between. Germline CDR1 is WNHNN and CDR2 is SYGVQD (reference sequence). CDR3 amino acids: CASSTVIGGELFF. The DNA of the CDR3 is TGCGCCAGCAGTACAGTGATCGGCGGGGAGCTGTTTTTT.

This clone was seen a single time. The chain couples TRBV6-6 to TRBJ1-1, with TRBD1 matching 8 bases. There are 11 residues in the CDR3. With V trimmed by 7 bases and J by 11 bases, 6 bases remained unmatched. The V gene's germline CDR1 is MNHNY and CDR2 SVGAGI (reference sequence). The CDR3 region has the DNA TGTGCCAGCAATATGGACAGGGAGGCTTTCTTT. This translates into CASNMDREAFF.

V and J are TRBV6-1 and TRBJ2-7; D is undetermined. V lost 5 bases to trimming and J lost 2 bases, with 7 bases between them. CDR3 length: 12 amino acids. The germline V gene has CDR1 MNHNS and CDR2 SASEGT. The CDR3 nucleotides are TGTGCCAGCAGTCCCACGCCCTACGAGCAGTACTTC. Its protein is CASSPTPYEQYF.

The V gene is TRBV19, the J gene TRBJ1-2, with 9 bases fitting TRBD1. The CDR3 runs 17 residues. Germline CDR1 and CDR2: LNHDA and SQIVND (reference sequence). V dropped 6 bases and J dropped 8; count of bases not matched to a gene: 19. CDR3 in amino acids: CASRRPGQGDLAGGYTF. CDR3 in DNA: TGTGCCAGTAGGAGACCGGGACAGGGAGACTTAGCCGGCGGCTACACCTTC.

For this clone: This sample also contains other DNA sequences that code for the same CDR3. The chain uses TRBV7-2 and TRBJ2-2, with no clear D. CDR3 size: 14 residues. Germline V CDR1 and CDR2: SGHTA, FQGNSA. V was shortened by 3 bases and J by 1 base, with 6 bases between the two germline ends. CDR3 amino acids: CASSLYRNTGELFF. DNA of the CDR3: TGTGCCAGCAGCTTGTACAGGAACACCGGGGAGCTGTTTTTT. Supplemented by reference TRBV7-2 and TRBJ2-2, the full variable domain reads GAGVSQSPSNKVTEKGKDVELRCDPISGHTALYWYRQSLGQGLEFLIYFQGNSAPDKSGLPSDRFSAERTGGSVSTLTIQRTQQEDSAVYLCASSLYRNTGELFFGEGSRLTVL.

J is TRBJ1-1 and V is TRBV10-1, with TRBD1 identical over 7 bases. CDR3 length: 14 amino acids. The germline V gene encodes CDR1 WNHNN and CDR2 SYGVQD (reference sequence). V shed 8 bases and J 7 bases; nucleotides not matched to a gene: 13. The CDR3: CASARGGGSGEAFF. In nucleotides, the CDR3 is TGCGCCAGCGCTCGGGGAGGGGGCAGCGGTGAAGCTTTCTTT.

The genes are TRBV5-1 and TRBJ2-1; 11 bases fit TRBD2. From germline, CDR1 is SGHRS and CDR2 YFSETQ. The CDR3 length is 15 residues. Losses at the gene ends were 0 bases for V and 6 bases for J; bases not matched to a gene: 2. The CDR3 loop reads CASSLALAGGNEQFF. In nucleotides, the CDR3 is TGCGCCAGCAGCTTGGCGCTAGCGGGAGGCAATGAGCAGTTCTTC.

V is TRBV7-2 and J is TRBJ2-1; weak D call: TRBD2 (5 bases). Trimming cost V 1 base and J 9 bases, with 10 bases left between them. The CDR3 covers 13 residues. The V gene's germline CDR1 is SGHTA and CDR2 FQGNSA. Here the CDR3 reads CASSLGREGEQFF. CDR3 DNA: TGTGCCAGCAGCTTAGGTCGAGAGGGTGAGCAGTTCTTC.

This clone was seen repeatedly, ten times or more. The genes are TRBV2 and TRBJ1-5; the D is unclear. V lost 0 bases and J lost 4, with 4 bases in between. The CDR3 covers 13 residues. Germline values: CDR1 SNHLY, CDR2 FYNNEI. CDR3 in DNA: TGTGCCAGCAGTGAAGCAGAGAATCAGCCCCAGCATTTT. It specifies CASSEAENQPQHF.

The rearrangement joins TRBV12-5 to TRBJ2-7; TRBD1 aligns across 7 bases. This CDR3 is built from 17 residues. Germline V gene sequence: CDR1 LGHNT, CDR2 FRNRAP. V lost 1 base to trimming and J lost 2 bases; unmatched junction nucleotides: 11. CDR3 residues: CASGLAPPGQTTYEQYF. The CDR3 region has the DNA TGTGCTAGTGGTTTGGCCCCACCGGGACAGACGACCTACGAGCAGTACTTC.

The J gene is TRBJ1-6, the V gene TRBV2, with D possibly being TRBD1 (5 bases). CDR3 length: 15 amino acids. V was cut by 6 bases and J by 8 bases, with 17 bases left in between. The V gene's germline CDR1 is SNHLY and CDR2 FYNNEI. The CDR3 loop reads CASRTGRALYSPLHF. CDR3 coding DNA: TGTGCCAGCAGGACGGGACGGGCCTTATATTCACCCCTCCACTTT.

This clone is medium-sized by share. J is TRBJ1-2 and V is TRBV5-1; no reliable D call. V was shortened by 0 bases and J by 0 bases, with 9 bases between the two germline ends. Germline V gene data show CDR1 as SGHRS and CDR2 as YFSETQ. The CDR3 loop spans 15 amino acids. This chain's CDR3 is CASSLDASTNYGYTF. For the CDR3, the DNA is TGCGCCAGCAGCTTGGACGCCAGTACTAACTATGGCTACACCTTC.

This clone was picked up a small number of times. The V and J genes are TRBV4-1 and TRBJ2-7, with TRBD2 matching 12 bases. Trimming removed 0 bases from V and 3 bases from J; junction bases left unmatched: 6. The CDR3 is 17 residues long. Germline V gives CDR1 MGHRA, CDR2 YSYEKL. CDR3 in amino acids: CASSQDYLAGGFYEQYF. CDR3 in DNA: TGCGCCAGCAGCCAAGATTATCTAGCGGGGGGGTTCTACGAGCAGTACTTC.

The CDR3 reads CASTRTGGFDEQYF. CDR3 bases: TGTGCCAGCACTAGGACAGGGGGCTTCGACGAGCAGTACTTC. V and J are TRBV6-5 and TRBJ2-7; 11 bases line up with TRBD1. CDR1 MNHEY and CDR2 SVGAGI come from the germline V gene. The CDR3 runs to 14 residues. After removal of 7 bases from V and 5 bases from J, the junction contained 7 bases not matched to a gene.

The rearrangement uses TRBV5-1 and TRBJ1-1, with TRBD1 as a possible D gene (5 bases). The V end was cut by 0 bases, the J end by 4 bases, with 13 bases between. CDR1 and CDR2 (germline): SGHRS, YFSETQ. There are 15 residues in the CDR3. The CDR3 DNA follows: TGCGCCAGCAGCTTGGAGGGGCATCGGGGCACTGAAGCTTTCTTT. This sequence encodes CASSLEGHRGTEAFF.

The chain couples TRBV7-2 to TRBJ1-5, with 8 bases fitting TRBD1. The V gene end was trimmed by 2 bases and the J gene end by 5 bases; junction bases not matched to a gene: 5. The germline gives CDR1 SGHTA, CDR2 FQGNSA. The CDR3 loop spans 15 amino acids. The CDR3 reads CASSLPPGGHQPQHF. The CDR3 nucleotides are TGTGCCAGCAGCTTACCCCCAGGGGGCCATCAGCCCCAGCATTTT.

This clone showed up just once. The chain has TRBV29-1 and TRBJ2-7, with 9 bases lining up with TRBD1. Germline values: CDR1 SQVTM, CDR2 ANQGSEA. The CDR3 runs 11 residues. The V and J ends lost 7 bases and 6 bases, in that order; junction bases with no gene match: 4. The CDR3: CSATGGTEQYF. For the CDR3, the DNA is TGCAGCGCGACAGGGGGAACCGAGCAGTACTTC.